Listed below are T cell receptor beta chains from one sample, sequenced in a study of blood T cells in healthy people across ages. Each CDR3 protein gets one entry after TCRdb re-called the 5' RACE reads with MiXCR. The data hold about 1 million distinct CDR3 sequences, with more than 35% observed a single time. What was sequenced was blood. The receptors come from a woman aged 55-69 years in good health. Both conserved end residues are part of each CDR3. The D gene is left open where the match is weak. The size field is filled for only some rows; it gives once, few, many or a size class.

>TRBD2|TRBV9|NA|TRBJ2-3
TGTGCCAGCAGTCTTGAGAGCGGGGGACGCACAGATACGCAGTATTTT
CASSLESGGRTDTQYF
>TRBD2|TRBV20-1|few|TRBJ2-1
TGCAGTGCAAGGACTAGCGGGAGGGCCATCTACTACAATGAGCAGTTCTTC
CSARTSGRAIYYNEQFF
>NA|TRBV20-1|NA|TRBJ2-3
TGCAGCCGGTGGTCCCCCACAGATACGCAGTATTTT
CSRWSPTDTQYF
>NA|TRBV9|NA|TRBJ2-5
TGTGCCAGCAGCGCCCCACCGGTGCTGACCCAGTACTTC
CASSAPPVLTQYF
>TRBD2|TRBV20-1|few|TRBJ2-1
TGCAGCGCCCCGGGACTAGCGGGAAATGAGCAGTTCTTC
CSAPGLAGNEQFF
>NA|TRBV20-1|few|TRBJ2-3
TGCAGTGCTAGGGTGGGGGGAACAGATACGCAGTATTTT
CSARVGGTDTQYF
>NA|TRBV7-3|few|TRBJ2-7
TGTGCCAGCAGCTTAACGTCGACCAGCGAGCAGTACTTC
CASSLTSTSEQYF
>NA|TRBV12-3/TRBV12-4|many|TRBJ2-7
TGTGCCAGCAGCTCCGGAAATTCCTACGAGCAGTACTTC
CASSSGNSYEQYF
>NA|TRBV28|NA|TRBJ1-1
TGTGCCAGCAGTTTAGTCCCGGCCAGGGCTGAAGCTTTCTTT
CASSLVPARAEAFF
>NA|TRBV20-1|NA|TRBJ1-4
TGCAGTGCCTCTGAAGACGCAACTAATGAAAAACTGTTTTTT
CSASEDATNEKLFF
>NA|TRBV20-1|few|TRBJ2-7
TGCAGTGGTGAGATAGGGTTCGACGAGCAGTACTTC
CSGEIGFDEQYF
>TRBD1|TRBV5-1|few|TRBJ1-4
TGCGCCAGCAGCTTGGACCCGGGACAGGGGAATGAAAAACTGTTTTTT
CASSLDPGQGNEKLFF
>TRBD2|TRBV27|NA|TRBJ2-1
TGTGCCAGCAGTTTAGCGGGAGGGCCGTCCGAGCAGTTCTTC
CASSLAGGPSEQFF
>NA|TRBV9|NA|TRBJ2-1
TGTGCCAGCAGCGGAGGGGTTGGCTCCTACAATGAGCAGTTCTTC
CASSGGVGSYNEQFF
>NA|TRBV5-1|NA|TRBJ2-7
TGCGCCAGCAGCTTGGAGTGGCAGGCTGGCTACGAGCAGTACTTC
CASSLEWQAGYEQYF
>TRBD2|TRBV12-3/TRBV12-4|few|TRBJ2-1
TGTGCCAGCAGTTTGCAGACGGGACTAGCTTCGTATGAGCAGTTCTTC
CASSLQTGLASYEQFF
>TRBD1|TRBV5-1|NA|TRBJ2-7
TGCGCCAGCAGCTTGGATGGGACAGGGTACGACGAGCAGTACTTC
CASSLDGTGYDEQYF
>TRBD2|TRBV6-1|NA|TRBJ2-2
TGTGCCAGCAGTGAAGAGACTAGCCGGAACACCGGGGAGCTGTTTTTT
CASSEETSRNTGELFF
>TRBD1|TRBV6-6|few|TRBJ2-7
TGTGCCAGCAGGCTAGGGACAGGCAACTACGAGCAGTACTTC
CASRLGTGNYEQYF
>NA|TRBV18|NA|TRBJ1-5
TGTGCCAGCTCACCAGGGTATCAGCCCCAGCATTTT
CASSPGYQPQHF
>TRBD1|TRBV7-9|NA|TRBJ1-2
TGTGCCAGCAGCTTCACAGGGGGGTACACCTTC
CASSFTGGYTF
>NA|TRBV5-1|NA|TRBJ2-1
TGCGCCAGCAGCTTTGTTGAGGTTAGCTCCTACAATGAGCAGTTCTTC
CASSFVEVSSYNEQFF
>NA|TRBV9|once|TRBJ2-6
TGTGCCAGCAGCGTAGTTAGGGCAGGGGCTGGGGCCAACGTCCTGACTTTC
CASSVVRAGAGANVLTF
>NA|TRBV3-1|NA|TRBJ1-1
TGTGCCAGCAGCCAAGAAGACAGGGAAGCTTTCTTT
CASSQEDREAFF
>TRBD1|TRBV29-1|few|TRBJ1-2
TGCAGCGTTGTAAGACAGGGGAATTTTCCGGGTGGCTACACCTTC
CSVVRQGNFPGGYTF
>NA|TRBV5-1|NA|TRBJ2-3
TGCGCCAGCAGCTTGGCAGGGGAAGTGTGGACAGATACGCAGTATTTT
CASSLAGEVWTDTQYF
>TRBD2|TRBV7-2|NA|TRBJ2-5
TGTGCCAGCAGCTTAGAGGGTAGCGGGATTGTAGAGACCCAGTACTTC
CASSLEGSGIVETQYF
>NA|TRBV5-1|few|TRBJ1-2
TGCGCCAGCAGCTTGGCCGGGTACTATGGCTACACCTTC
CASSLAGYYGYTF
>TRBD2|TRBV20-1|NA|TRBJ2-3
TGCAGTGCTCTCAAGGGACTAGCGGGCACAGATACGCAGTATTTT
CSALKGLAGTDTQYF
>NA|TRBV27|NA|TRBJ1-2
TGTGCCAGCAGTTTAGAGAGCAGGCCGCGGGATGGCTACACCTTC
CASSLESRPRDGYTF
>NA|TRBV29-1|few|TRBJ1-5
TGCAGCGTTGTGGAGGGGAATCAGCCCCAGCATTTT
CSVVEGNQPQHF
>TRBD2|TRBV7-7|NA|TRBJ2-5
TGTGTCAGCAGCCCCGGGACTAGCGGAAGAGAGACCCAGTACTTC
CVSSPGTSGRETQYF
>NA|TRBV20-1|NA|TRBJ2-7
TGCAGTGCTAGGGCACCTTCCCGAAGCTCCTACGAGCAGTACTTC
CSARAPSRSSYEQYF
>NA|TRBV10-3|once|TRBJ2-1
TGTGCCATCAGTGACGGATTGCAGGTCCCTGAGCAGTTCTTC
CAISDGLQVPEQFF
>NA|TRBV29-1|once|TRBJ2-7
TGCAGCGTTCGGACAGCTCTCGAGCAGTACTTC
CSVRTALEQYF